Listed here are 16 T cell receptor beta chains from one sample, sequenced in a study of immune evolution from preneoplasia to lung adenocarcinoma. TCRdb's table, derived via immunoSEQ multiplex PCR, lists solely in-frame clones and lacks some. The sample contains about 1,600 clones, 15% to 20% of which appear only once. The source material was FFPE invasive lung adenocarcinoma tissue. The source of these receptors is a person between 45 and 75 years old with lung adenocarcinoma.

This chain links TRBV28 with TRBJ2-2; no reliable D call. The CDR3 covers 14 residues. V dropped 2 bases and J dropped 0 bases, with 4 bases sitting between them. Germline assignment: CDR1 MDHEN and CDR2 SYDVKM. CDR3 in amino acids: CASSLISNTGELFF. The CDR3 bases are TGTGCCAGCAGTTTAATCTCGAACACCGGGGAGCTGTTTTTT.

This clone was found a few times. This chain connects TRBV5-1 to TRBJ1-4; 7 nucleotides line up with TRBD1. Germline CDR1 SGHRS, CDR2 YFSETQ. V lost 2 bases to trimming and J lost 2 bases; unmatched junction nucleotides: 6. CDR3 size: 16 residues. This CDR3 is CASSLRPGQTNEKLFF. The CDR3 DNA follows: TGCGCCAGCAGCTTAAGACCGGGACAGACTAATGAAAAACTGTTTTTT.

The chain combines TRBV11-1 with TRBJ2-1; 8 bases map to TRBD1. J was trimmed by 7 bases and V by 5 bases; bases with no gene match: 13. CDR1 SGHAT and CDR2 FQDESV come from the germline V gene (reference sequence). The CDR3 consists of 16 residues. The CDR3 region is CASSPRGQGVRNEQFF. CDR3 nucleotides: TGTGCCAGCAGCCCCAGGGGGCAGGGCGTTCGAAATGAGCAGTTCTTC.

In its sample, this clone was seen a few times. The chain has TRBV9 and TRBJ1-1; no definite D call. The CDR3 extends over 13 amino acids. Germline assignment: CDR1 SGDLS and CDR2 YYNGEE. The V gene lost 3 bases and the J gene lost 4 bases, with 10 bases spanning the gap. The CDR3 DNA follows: TGTGCCAGCAGCGCGAAGTATGGCACTGAAGCTTTCTTT. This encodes CASSAKYGTEAFF. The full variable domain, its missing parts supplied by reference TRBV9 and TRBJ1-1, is DSGVTQTPKHLITATGQRVTLRCSPRSGDLSVYWYQQSLDQGLQFLIQYYNGEERAKGNILERFSAQQFPDLHSELNLSSLELGDSALYFCASSAKYGTEAFFGQGTRLTVV.

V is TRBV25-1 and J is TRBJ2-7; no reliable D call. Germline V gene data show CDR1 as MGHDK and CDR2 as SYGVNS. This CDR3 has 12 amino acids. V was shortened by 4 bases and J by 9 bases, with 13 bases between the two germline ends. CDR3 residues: CASSVGPVGQYF. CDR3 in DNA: TGTGCCAGCAGTGTAGGACCGGTTGGGCAGTACTTC.

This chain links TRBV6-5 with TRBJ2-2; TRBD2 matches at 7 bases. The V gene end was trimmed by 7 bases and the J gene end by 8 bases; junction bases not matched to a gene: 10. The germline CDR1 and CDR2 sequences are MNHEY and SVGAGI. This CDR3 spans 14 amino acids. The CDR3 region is CASMASGEWGELFF. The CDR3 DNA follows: TGTGCCAGCATGGCTAGCGGAGAATGGGGGGAGCTGTTTTTT.

The CDR3 spells CASSPGLAWEETQYF. The CDR3 DNA follows: TGTGCCAGCAGCCCAGGACTAGCGTGGGAGGAGACCCAGTACTTC. The genes are TRBV9 and TRBJ2-5; 9 nucleotides agree with TRBD2. Losses at the gene ends were 4 bases for V and 5 bases for J; bases not matched to a gene: 9. The CDR3 covers 15 residues. The germline gives CDR1 SGDLS, CDR2 YYNGEE.

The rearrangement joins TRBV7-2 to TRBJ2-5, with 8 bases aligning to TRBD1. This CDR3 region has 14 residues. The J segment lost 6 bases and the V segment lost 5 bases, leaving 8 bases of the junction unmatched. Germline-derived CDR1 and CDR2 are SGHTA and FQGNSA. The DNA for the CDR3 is TGTGCCAGCAGCCAAAGACAGGGGCGTCAGACCCAGTACTTC. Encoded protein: CASSQRQGRQTQYF.

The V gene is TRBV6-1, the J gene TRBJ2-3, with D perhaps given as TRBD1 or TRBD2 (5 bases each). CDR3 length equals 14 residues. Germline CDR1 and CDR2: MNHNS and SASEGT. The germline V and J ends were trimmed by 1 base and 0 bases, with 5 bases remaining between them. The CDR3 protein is CASSEGGSTDTQYF. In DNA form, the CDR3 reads TGTGCCAGCAGTGAAGGGGGGAGCACAGATACGCAGTATTTT.

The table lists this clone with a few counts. The CDR3 DNA follows: TGTGCCTCCCAGGACCCAAGTGTGACAGATACGCAGTATTTT. Its protein is CASQDPSVTDTQYF. The chain employs TRBV15 and TRBJ2-3; D call uncertain. Looked up from germline, CDR1 is LNHNV and CDR2 is YYDKDF (reference sequence). The CDR3 spans 14 residues. The ends were cut back, 11 bases at V and 3 bases at J, with 18 bases in the middle.

The CDR3 loop is CASRVGTGARATQYF. The CDR3 nucleotides are TGTGCCAGCAGGGTCGGGACAGGGGCGAGGGCGACCCAGTACTTC. The J gene is TRBJ2-5, the V gene TRBV2, with 10 positions matching TRBD1. The CDR3 totals 15 residues. Germline CDR1 and CDR2: SNHLY and FYNNEI. J lost 7 bases, V lost 6 bases, and 11 bases had no gene match.

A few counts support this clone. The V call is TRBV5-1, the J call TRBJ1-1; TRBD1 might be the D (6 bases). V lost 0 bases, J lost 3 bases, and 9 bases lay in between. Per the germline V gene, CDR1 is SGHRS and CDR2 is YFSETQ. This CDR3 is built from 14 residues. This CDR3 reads CASSLVGGHTEAFF. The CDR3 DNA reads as TGCGCCAGCAGCTTGGTTGGGGGGCACACTGAAGCTTTCTTT. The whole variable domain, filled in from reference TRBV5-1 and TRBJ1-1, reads KAGVTQTPRYLIKTRGQQVTLSCSPISGHRSVSWYQQTPGQGLQFLFEYFSETQRNKGNFPGRFSGRQFSNSRSEMNVSTLELGDSALYLCASSLVGGHTEAFFGQGTRLTVV.

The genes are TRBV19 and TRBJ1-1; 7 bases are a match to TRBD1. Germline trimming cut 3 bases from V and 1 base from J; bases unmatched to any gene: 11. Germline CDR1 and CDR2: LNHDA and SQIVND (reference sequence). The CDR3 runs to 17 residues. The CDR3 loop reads CASSIPRFQGGNTEAFF. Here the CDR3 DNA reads TGTGCCAGTAGTATCCCCCGGTTTCAGGGGGGGAACACTGAAGCTTTCTTT. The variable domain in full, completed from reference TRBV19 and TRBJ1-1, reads DGGITQSPKYLFRKEGQNVTLSCEQNLNHDAMYWYRQDPGQGLRLIYYSQIVNDFQKGDIAEGYSVSREKKESFPLTVTSAQKNPTAFYLCASSIPRFQGGNTEAFFGQGTRLTVV.

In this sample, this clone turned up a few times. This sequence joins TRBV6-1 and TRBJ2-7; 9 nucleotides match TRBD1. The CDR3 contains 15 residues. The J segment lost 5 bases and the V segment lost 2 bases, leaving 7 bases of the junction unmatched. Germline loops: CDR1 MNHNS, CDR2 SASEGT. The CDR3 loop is CASSEKPGQGDEQYF. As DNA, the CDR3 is TGTGCCAGCAGTGAAAAACCGGGACAGGGTGACGAGCAGTACTTC.

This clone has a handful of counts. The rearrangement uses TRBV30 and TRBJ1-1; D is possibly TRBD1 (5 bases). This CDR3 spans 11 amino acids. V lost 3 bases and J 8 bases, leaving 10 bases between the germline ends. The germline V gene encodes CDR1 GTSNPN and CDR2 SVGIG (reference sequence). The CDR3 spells CAWRGEGEAFF. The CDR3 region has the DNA TGTGCCTGGAGGGGGGAAGGGGAAGCTTTCTTT.

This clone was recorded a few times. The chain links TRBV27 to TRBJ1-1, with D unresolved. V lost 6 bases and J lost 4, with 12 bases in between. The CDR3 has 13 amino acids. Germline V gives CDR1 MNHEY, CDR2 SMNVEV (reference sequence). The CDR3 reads CASRLEGGTEAFF. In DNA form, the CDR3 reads TGTGCCAGCAGACTAGAGGGAGGCACTGAAGCTTTCTTT.